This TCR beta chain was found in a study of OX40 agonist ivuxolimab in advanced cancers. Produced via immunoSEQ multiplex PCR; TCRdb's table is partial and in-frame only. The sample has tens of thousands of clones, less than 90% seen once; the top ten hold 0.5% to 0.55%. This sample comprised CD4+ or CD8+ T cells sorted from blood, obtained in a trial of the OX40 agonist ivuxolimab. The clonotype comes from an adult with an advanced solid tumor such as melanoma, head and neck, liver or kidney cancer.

The CDR3 DNA reads as TGTGCCAGCAGCTCGAGGGGTCAGGATCTAGCTGGGGCCAACGTCCTGACTTTC. It specifies CASSSRGQDLAGANVLTF. The rearrangement uses TRBV11-1 and TRBJ2-6; D is tentatively TRBD1 or TRBD2 (5 bases each). Trimming removed 4 bases from V and 2 bases from J, with 18 bases in between. This CDR3 is built from 18 residues. From germline, CDR1 is SGHAT and CDR2 FQDESV (reference sequence).